This T cell receptor beta chain was recorded in a study of blood T cells in healthy people across ages. PCR was performed a second time for about 7 to 12 cycles using a sample-barcoded 5' primer and a J-beta primer mix. TCRdb used MiXCR to reprocess the 5' RACE reads, holding one entry per CDR3 protein. The sample lists about 930,000 distinct CDR3 sequences; 25% to 35% were seen once. Germline values: CDR1 LNHNV, CDR2 YYDKDF (reference sequence). This CDR3 has 15 amino acids. V was pared by 6 bases and J by 2 bases, with 7 bases of the junction left unmatched. The sample was also linked to a second study, of T cells of mothers and their children. Per that paper: All RNA that had been extracted was used for cDNA synthesis at around 1.4 ug per 15 ul. Thymic selection molds TCR recombination output in much the same way for related pairs as for unrelated pairs. Compared with unrelated pairs, related mother-child pairs had slightly higher, non-significant overlap.

V gene TRBV15 combines with J gene TRBJ1-2; TRBD1 agrees at 9 bases. Specimen: blood. The clonotype comes from a woman between 35 and 50 years old in good health. CDR3 sequence (DNA): TGTGCCACCAGTCCCGGGACAGGGAGGAACTATGGCTACACCTTC. It codes for CATSPGTGRNYGYTF.